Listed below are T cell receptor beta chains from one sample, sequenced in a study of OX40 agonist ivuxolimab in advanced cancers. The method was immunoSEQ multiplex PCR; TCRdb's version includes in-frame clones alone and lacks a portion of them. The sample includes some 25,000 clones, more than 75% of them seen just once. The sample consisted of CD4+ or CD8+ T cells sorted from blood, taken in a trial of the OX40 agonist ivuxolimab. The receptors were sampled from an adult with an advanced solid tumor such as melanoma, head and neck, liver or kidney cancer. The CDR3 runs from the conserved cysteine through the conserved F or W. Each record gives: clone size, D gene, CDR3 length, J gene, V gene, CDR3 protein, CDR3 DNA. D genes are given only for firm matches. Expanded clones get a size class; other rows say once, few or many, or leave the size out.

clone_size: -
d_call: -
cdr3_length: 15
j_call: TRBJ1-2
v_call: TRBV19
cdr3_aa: CASSIGLAIYDGYTF
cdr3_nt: TGTGCCAGTAGTATCGGATTGGCGATCTACGATGGCTACACCTTC

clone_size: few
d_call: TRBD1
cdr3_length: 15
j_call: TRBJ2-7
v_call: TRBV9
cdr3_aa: CASSYSGTGGYEQYF
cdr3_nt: TGTGCCAGCAGTTACTCCGGGACAGGGGGCTACGAGCAGTACTTC

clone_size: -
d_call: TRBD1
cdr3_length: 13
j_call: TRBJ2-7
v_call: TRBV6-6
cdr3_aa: CASSYDRGHEQYF
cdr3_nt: TGTGCCAGCAGTTACGACAGGGGCCACGAGCAGTACTTC

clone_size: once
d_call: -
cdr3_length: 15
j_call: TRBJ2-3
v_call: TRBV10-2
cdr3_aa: CASIEGGARRDTQYF
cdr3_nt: TGCGCCAGCATCGAGGGCGGGGCTCGGAGAGATACGCAGTATTTT

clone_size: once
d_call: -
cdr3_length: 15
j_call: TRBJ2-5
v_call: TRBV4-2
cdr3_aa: CASSQDGNSGETQYF
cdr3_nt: TGTGCCAGCAGCCAAGACGGGAACAGCGGGGAGACCCAGTACTTC

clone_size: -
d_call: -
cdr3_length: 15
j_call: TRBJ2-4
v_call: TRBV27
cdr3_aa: CASSLWGASQNIQYF
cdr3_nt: TGTGCCAGCAGTTTATGGGGGGCTTCCCAAAACATTCAGTACTTC

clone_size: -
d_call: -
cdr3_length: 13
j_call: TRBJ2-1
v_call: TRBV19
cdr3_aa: CASSFGQYNEQFF
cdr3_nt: TGTGCCAGTAGTTTCGGACAGTACAATGAGCAGTTCTTC

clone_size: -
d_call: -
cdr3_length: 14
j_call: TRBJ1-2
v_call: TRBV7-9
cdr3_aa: CASSLDWGRIGYTF
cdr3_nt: TGTGCCAGCAGCCTTGATTGGGGGCGGATTGGCTACACCTTC

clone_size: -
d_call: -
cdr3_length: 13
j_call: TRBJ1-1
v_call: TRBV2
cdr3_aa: CASSEVMGVEAFF
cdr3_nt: TGTGCCAGCAGTGAAGTAATGGGTGTTGAAGCTTTCTTT

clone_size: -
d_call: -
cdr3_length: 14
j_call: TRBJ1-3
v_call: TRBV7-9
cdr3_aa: CASSSRDTGNTIYF
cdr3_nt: TGTGCCAGCAGCTCCCGGGACACCGGAAACACCATATATTTT

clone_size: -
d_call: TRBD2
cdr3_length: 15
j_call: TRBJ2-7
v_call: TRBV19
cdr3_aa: CASSIGAGVEYEQYF
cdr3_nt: TGTGCCAGTAGTATAGGAGCGGGAGTGGAATACGAGCAGTACTTC

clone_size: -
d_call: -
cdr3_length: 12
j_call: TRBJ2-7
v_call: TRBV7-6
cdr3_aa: CASSLGAHEQYF
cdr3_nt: TGTGCCAGCAGCTTAGGGGCCCACGAGCAGTACTTC

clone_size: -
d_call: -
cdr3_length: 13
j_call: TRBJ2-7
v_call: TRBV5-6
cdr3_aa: CASSFGRAYEQYF
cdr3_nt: TGTGCCAGCAGCTTTGGCAGAGCTTACGAGCAGTACTTC

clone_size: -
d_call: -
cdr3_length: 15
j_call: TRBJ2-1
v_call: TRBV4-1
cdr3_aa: CASSGPGASYNEQFF
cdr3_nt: TGCGCCAGCAGCGGCCCTGGGGCCTCCTACAATGAGCAGTTCTTC

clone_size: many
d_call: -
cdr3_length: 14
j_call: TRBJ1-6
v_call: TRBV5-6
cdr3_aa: CASSLDSVNSPLHF
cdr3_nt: TGTGCCAGCAGCTTGGACAGTGTTAATTCACCCCTCCACTTT

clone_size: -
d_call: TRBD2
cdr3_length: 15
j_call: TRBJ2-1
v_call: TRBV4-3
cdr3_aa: CASSRSTSGGNEQFF
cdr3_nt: TGCGCCAGCAGCCGCTCGACTAGCGGGGGCAATGAGCAGTTCTTC

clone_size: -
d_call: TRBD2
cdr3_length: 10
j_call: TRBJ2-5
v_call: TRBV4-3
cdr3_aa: CSSGKETQYF
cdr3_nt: TGCTCTAGCGGAAAAGAGACCCAGTACTTC

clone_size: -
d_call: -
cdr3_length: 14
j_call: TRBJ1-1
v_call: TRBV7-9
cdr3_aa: CASSLAKRAPEAFF
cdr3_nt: TGTGCCAGCAGCTTAGCGAAAAGAGCCCCTGAAGCTTTCTTT

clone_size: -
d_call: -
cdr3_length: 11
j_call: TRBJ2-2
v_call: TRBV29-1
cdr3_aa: CSVPGDGELFF
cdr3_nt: TGCAGCGTCCCAGGGGACGGGGAGCTGTTTTTT

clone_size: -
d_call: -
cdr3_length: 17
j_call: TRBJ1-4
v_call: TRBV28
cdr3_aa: CASSFKGLPPLSEKLFF
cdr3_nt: TGTGCCAGCAGTTTTAAGGGTTTACCTCCCCTTAGTGAAAAACTGTTTTTT

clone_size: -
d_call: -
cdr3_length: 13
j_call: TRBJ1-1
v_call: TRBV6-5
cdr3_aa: CASTHEGQRQAFF
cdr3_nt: TGTGCCAGCACCCACGAAGGGCAGCGCCAAGCTTTCTTT

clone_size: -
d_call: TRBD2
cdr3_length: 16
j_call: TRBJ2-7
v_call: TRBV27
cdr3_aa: CASSPYLAGGGYEQYF
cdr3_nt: TGTGCCAGCAGTCCCTATCTAGCGGGAGGGGGCTACGAGCAGTACTTC

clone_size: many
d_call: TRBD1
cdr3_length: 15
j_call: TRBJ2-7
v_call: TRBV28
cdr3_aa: CASSFHGQGDYEQYF
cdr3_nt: TGTGCCAGCAGTTTCCACGGACAGGGGGACTACGAGCAGTACTTC

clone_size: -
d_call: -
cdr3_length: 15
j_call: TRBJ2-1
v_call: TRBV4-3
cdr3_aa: CASSRGGNSYNEQFF
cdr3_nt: TGCGCCAGCAGCAGGGGGGGCAACTCCTACAATGAGCAGTTCTTC

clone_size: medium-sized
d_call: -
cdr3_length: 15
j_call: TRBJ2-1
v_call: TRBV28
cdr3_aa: CASRRDLSSYNEQFF
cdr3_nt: TGTGCCAGCCGACGGGATCTGAGCTCCTACAATGAGCAGTTCTTC

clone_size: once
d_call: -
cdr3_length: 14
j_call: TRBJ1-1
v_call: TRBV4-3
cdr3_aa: CASSQDQGNTEAFF
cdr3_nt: TGCGCCAGCAGCCAAGATCAAGGAAACACTGAAGCTTTCTTT

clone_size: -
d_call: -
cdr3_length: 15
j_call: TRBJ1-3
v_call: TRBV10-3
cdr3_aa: CAISESWGSGNTIYF
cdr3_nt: TGTGCCATCAGTGAGTCATGGGGGTCTGGAAACACCATATATTTT

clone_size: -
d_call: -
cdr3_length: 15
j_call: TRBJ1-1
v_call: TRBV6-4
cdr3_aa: CASSGRFGMNTEAFF
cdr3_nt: TGTGCCAGCAGTGGACGTTTTGGCATGAACACTGAAGCTTTCTTT

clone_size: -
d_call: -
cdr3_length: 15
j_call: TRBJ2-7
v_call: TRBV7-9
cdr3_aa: CASSPAEGPSYEQYF
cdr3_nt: TGTGCCAGCAGCCCTGCGGAGGGACCGTCCTACGAGCAGTACTTC

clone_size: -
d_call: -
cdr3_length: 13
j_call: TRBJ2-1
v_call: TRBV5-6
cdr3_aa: CASSLGLYNEQFF
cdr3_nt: TGTGCCAGCAGCCTGGGACTTTACAATGAGCAGTTCTTC

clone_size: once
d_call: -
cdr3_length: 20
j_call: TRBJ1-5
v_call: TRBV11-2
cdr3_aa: CASSLDGGEERDHSNQPQHF
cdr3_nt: TGTGCCAGCAGCTTAGATGGTGGGGAAGAAAGGGACCATAGCAATCAGCCCCAGCATTTT

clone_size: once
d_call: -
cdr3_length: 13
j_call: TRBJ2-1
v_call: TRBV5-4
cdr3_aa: CASSPQGYNEQFF
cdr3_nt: TGTGCCAGCAGCCCACAAGGGTACAATGAGCAGTTCTTC

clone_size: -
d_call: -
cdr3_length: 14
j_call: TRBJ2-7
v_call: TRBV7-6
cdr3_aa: CASSLASEAYEQYF
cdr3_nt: TGTGCCAGCAGCTTAGCCTCAGAAGCCTACGAGCAGTACTTC

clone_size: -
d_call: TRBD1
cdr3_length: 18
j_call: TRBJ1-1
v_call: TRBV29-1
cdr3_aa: CSVEDLGDRVVRSTEAFF
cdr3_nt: TGCAGCGTTGAAGATCTCGGGGACAGGGTGGTACGAAGCACTGAAGCTTTCTTT

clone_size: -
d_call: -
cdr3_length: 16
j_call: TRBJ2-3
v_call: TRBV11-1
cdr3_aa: CASSFSGGLITDTQYF
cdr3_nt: TGTGCCAGCAGCTTTTCGGGGGGCCTAATCACAGATACGCAGTATTTT

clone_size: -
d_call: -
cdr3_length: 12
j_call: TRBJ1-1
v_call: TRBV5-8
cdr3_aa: CASSAWTEEAFF
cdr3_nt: TGTGCCAGCAGCGCATGGACGGAGGAAGCTTTCTTT

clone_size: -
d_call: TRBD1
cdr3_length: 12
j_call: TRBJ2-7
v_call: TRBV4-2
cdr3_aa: CASSPDRVEQYF
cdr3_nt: TGTGCCAGCAGCCCGGACAGGGTCGAGCAGTACTTC